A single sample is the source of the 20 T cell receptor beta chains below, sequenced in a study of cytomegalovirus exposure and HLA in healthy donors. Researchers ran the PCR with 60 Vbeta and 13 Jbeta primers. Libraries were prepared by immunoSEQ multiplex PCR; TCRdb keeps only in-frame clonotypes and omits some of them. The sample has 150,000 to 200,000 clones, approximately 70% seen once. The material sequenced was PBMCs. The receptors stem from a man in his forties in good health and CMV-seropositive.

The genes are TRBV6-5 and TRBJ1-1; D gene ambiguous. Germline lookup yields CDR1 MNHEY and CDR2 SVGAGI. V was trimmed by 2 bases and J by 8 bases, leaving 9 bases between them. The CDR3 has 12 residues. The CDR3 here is CASSYETGEAFF. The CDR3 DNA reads TGTGCCAGCAGTTACGAAACGGGGGAAGCTTTCTTT.

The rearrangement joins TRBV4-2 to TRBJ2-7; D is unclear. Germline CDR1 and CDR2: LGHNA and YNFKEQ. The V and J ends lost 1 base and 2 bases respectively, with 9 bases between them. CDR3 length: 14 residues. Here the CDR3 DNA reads TGTGCCAGCAGCCAAGCCAACGGAGCCTACGAGCAGTACTTC. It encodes CASSQANGAYEQYF.

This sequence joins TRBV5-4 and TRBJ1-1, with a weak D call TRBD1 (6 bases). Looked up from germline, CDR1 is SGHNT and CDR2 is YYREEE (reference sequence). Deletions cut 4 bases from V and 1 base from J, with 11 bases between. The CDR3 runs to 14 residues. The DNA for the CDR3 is TGTGCCAGCAGCCCCGGGGGGCGGAACACTGAAGCTTTCTTT. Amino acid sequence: CASSPGGRNTEAFF.

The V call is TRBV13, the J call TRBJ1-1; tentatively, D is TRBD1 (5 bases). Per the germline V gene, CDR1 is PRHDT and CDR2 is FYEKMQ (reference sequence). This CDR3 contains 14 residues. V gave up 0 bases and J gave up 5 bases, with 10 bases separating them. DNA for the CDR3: TGTGCCAGCAGCTTAGGCCGTCAGGGTACTGAAGCTTTCTTT. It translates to CASSLGRQGTEAFF.

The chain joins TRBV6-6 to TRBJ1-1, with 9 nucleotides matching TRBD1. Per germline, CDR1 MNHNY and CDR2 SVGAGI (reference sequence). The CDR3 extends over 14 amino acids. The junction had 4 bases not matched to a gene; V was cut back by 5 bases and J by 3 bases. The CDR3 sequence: CASSGGQGDTEAFF. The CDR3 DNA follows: TGTGCCAGCAGTGGGGGACAGGGAGACACTGAAGCTTTCTTT.

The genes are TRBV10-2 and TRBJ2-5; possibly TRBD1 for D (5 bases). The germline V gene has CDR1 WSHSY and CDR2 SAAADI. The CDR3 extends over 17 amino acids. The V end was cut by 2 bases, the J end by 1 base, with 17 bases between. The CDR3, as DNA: TGCGCCAGCAGTGAGATCCGACTCGACAGCTCCCAAGAGACCCAGTACTTC. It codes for CASSEIRLDSSQETQYF.

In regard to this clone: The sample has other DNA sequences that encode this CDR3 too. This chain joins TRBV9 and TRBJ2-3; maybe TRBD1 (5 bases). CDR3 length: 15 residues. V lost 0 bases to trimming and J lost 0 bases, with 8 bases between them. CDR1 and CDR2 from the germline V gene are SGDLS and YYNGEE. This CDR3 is CASSVVGESTDTQYF. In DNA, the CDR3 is TGTGCCAGCAGCGTAGTAGGGGAAAGCACAGATACGCAGTATTTT.

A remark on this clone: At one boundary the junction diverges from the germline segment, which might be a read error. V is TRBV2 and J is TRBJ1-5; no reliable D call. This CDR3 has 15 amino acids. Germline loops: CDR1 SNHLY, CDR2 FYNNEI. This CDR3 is CASSLDGGSNQAQHF. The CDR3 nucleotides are TGTGCCAGCAGTTTAGACGGAGGGTCCAATCAGGCCCAGCATTTT.

CDR3 bases: TGTGCCGTTGGCGGGCTAGCGGGGGGCACAGATACGCAGTATTTT. Amino acid sequence: CAVGGLAGGTDTQYF. J is TRBJ2-3 and V is TRBV5-4, with 10 bases matching TRBD2. After removal of 10 bases from V and 1 base from J, the junction contained 9 bases not matched to a gene. The CDR3 runs to 15 residues. Per germline, CDR1 SGHNT and CDR2 YYREEE (reference sequence).

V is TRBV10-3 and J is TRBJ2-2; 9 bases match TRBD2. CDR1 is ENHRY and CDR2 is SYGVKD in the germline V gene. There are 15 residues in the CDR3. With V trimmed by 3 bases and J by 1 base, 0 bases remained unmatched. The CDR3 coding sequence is TGTGCCATCAGTGAACTAGCGGGGAACACCGGGGAGCTGTTTTTT. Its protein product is CAISELAGNTGELFF.

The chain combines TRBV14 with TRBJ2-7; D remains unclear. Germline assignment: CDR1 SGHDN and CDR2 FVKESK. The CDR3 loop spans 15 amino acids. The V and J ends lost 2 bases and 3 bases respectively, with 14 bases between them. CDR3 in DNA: TGTGCCAGCAGCCAAACCGTGGGCTCTTTCTACGAGCAGTACTTC. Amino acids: CASSQTVGSFYEQYF.

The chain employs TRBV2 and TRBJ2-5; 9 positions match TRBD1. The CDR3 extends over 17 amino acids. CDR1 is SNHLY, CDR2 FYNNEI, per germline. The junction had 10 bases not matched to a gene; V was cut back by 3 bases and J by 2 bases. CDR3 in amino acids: CASSEGNRGRGQETQYF. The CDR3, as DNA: TGTGCCAGCAGTGAGGGGAACAGGGGGCGCGGGCAAGAGACCCAGTACTTC.

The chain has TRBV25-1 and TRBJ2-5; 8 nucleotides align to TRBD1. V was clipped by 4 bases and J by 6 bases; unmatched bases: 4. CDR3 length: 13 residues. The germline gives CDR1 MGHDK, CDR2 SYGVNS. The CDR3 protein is CASSGGQGKTQYF. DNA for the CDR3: TGTGCCAGCAGTGGCGGACAGGGAAAGACCCAGTACTTC.

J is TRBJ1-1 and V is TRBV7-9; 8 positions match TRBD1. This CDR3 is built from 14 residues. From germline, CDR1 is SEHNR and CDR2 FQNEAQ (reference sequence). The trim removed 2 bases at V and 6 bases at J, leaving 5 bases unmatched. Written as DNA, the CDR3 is TGTGCCAGCAGCTTATATGACAGGGGACCTGAAGCTTTCTTT. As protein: CASSLYDRGPEAFF. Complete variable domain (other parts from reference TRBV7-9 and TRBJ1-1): DTGVSQNPRHKITKRGQNVTFRCDPISEHNRLYWYRQTLGQGPEFLTYFQNEAQLEKSRLLSDRFSAERPKGSFSTLEIQRTEQGDSAMYLCASSLYDRGPEAFFGQGTRLTVV.

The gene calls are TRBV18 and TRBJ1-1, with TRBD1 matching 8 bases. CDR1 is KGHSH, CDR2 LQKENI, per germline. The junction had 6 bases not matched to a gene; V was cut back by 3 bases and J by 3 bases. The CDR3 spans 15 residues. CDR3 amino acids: CASSPRQGWDTEAFF. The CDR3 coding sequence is TGTGCCAGCTCACCGCGACAGGGGTGGGACACTGAAGCTTTCTTT.

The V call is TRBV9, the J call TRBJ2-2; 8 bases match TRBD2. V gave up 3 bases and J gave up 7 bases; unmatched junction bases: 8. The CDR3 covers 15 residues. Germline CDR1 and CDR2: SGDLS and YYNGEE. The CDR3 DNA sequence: TGTGCCAGCAGCGCGCACGGGGGGGAGATCGGGGAGCTGTTTTTT. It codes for CASSAHGGEIGELFF.

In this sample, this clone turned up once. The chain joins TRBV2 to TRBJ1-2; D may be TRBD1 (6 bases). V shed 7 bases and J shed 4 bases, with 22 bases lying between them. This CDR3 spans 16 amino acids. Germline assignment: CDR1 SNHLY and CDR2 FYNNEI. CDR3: CASTRGNPPGVYGYTF. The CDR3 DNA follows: TGTGCCAGCACCCGAGGGAACCCTCCAGGGGTCTATGGCTACACCTTC.

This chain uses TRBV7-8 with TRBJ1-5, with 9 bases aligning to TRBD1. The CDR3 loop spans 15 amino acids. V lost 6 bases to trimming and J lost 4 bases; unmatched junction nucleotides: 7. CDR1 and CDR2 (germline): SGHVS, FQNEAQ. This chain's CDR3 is CASRKGTGQNQPQHF. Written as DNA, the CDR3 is TGTGCCAGCAGAAAAGGGACAGGGCAGAATCAGCCCCAGCATTTT. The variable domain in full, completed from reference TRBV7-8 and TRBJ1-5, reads GAGVSQSPRYKVAKRGQDVALRCDPISGHVSLFWYQQALGQGPEFLTYFQNEAQLDKSGLPSDRFFAERPEGSVSTLKIQRTQQEDSAVYLCASRKGTGQNQPQHFGDGTRLSIL.

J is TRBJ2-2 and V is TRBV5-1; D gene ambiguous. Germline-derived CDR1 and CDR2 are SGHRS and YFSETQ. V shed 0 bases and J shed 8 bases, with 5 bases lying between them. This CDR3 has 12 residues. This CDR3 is CASSLALGELFF. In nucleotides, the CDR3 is TGCGCCAGCAGCTTGGCTTTAGGGGAGCTGTTTTTT. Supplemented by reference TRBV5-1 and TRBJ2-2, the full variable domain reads KAGVTQTPRYLIKTRGQQVTLSCSPISGHRSVSWYQQTPGQGLQFLFEYFSETQRNKGNFPGRFSGRQFSNSRSEMNVSTLELGDSALYLCASSLALGELFFGEGSRLTVL.

The DNA of the CDR3 is TGCGCCAGCAGCTTGGCAGGGGATTCGGGCTACGAGCAGTACTTC. Amino acids: CASSLAGDSGYEQYF. The J gene is TRBJ2-7, the V gene TRBV5-1; the D gene is possibly TRBD1 (6 bases). Germline CDR1 and CDR2: SGHRS and YFSETQ. V lost 0 bases and J lost 3, with 13 bases in between. This CDR3 region has 15 residues.